The T cell receptor (beta chain) described here comes from a study of T cells in Graves' hyperthyroidism and ophthalmopathy. Study-wide points: Before onset, ophthalmopathy was predicted by the model a median around 6.5 months earlier.

This clonotype was counted at least ten times. Antigen specificity is unknown. Clinical symptoms, serum thyroxine and TRAb, thyroid ultrasound and orbital computed tomography together formed the diagnostic basis. A 10 ml volume of fresh peripheral blood provided the PBMCs. RNA transcripts yielded amplified TCR beta CDR3 regions. An initial round of RT-PCR targeting the TCR CDR3 relied on the HTBI primer set. TCRdb re-derived calls from the multiplex PCR reads in MiXCR, one entry per CDR3 protein. The repertoire holds some 340,000 distinct CDR3 sequences, with around 15% as singletons. Germline CDR1 reads SGHTA; CDR2 reads FQGNSA. Trimming removed 4 bases from V and 7 bases from J, with 19 bases in between. The CDR3 sequence is 15 residues long.

This receptor was taken from a woman in her forties with Graves' ophthalmopathy. The V gene is TRBV7-2, the J gene TRBJ1-2; possibly TRBD1 for D (5 bases). Sample: blood. CDR3 amino acids: CASSSSGRGFAGYTF. In nucleotides, the CDR3 is TGTGCCAGCAGCTCCTCGGGACGGGGGTTTGCTGGCTACACCTTC.